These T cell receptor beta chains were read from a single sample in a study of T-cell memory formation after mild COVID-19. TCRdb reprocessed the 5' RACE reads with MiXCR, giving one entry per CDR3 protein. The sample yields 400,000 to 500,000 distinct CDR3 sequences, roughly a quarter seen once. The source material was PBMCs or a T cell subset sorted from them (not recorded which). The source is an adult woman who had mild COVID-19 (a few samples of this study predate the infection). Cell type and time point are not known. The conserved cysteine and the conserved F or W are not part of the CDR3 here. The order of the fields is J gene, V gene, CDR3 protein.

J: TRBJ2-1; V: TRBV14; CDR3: ASSRRLAGDEQF
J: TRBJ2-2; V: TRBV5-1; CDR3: ASSPGWDTGELF
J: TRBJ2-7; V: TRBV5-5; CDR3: ASSLEPSGRFNEQY
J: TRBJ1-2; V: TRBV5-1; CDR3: ASSFMPGQPDIYGYT
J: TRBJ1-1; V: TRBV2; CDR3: ASSGQDSEAF
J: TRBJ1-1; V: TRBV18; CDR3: ASSPPGVRTEAF
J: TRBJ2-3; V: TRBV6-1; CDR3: ASSAGISGGGAIDTQY
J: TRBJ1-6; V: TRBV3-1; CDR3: ASSQNISPLH
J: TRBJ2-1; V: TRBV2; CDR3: ASRRASGVLEQF
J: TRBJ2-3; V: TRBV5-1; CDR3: ASSFDGAGDTQY
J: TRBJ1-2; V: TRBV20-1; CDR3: SVPSGQGASGYT
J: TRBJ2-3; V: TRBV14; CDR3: ASSQLTSAFTSYTDTQY
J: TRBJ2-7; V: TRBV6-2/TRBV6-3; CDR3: ASSYLTAYEQY
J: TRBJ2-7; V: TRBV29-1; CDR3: SAVDRNNEQY
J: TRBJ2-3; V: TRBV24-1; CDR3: ATSDPGSGLADTQY
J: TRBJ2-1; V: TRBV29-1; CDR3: SVEGGAGNEQF
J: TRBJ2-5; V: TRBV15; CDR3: ATSLQVGPGETQY
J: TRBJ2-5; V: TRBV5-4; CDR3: ASSWTSGAGETQY
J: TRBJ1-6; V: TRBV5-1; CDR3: ASSYYGQAVNSPLH
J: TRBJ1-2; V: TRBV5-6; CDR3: ASSLVGTEGYT
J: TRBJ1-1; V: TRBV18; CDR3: ASSREQAFAF
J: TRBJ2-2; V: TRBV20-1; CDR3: SARVGTGAVTGELF
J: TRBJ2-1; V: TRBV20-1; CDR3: SAHRLAGNLEQF
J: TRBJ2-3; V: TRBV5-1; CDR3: ASSQAGPGTDTQY
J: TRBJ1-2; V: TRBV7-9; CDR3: ASSPHKPDYGYT